This TCR beta chain appears in the sequencing data of a study of blood T cell repertoires in COVID-19. Study background: Sites across the United States, Italy and Spain contributed samples from acute and convalescent COVID-19.

The CDR3 covers 15 residues. Trimming shortened V by 0 bases and J by 10 bases, and 13 bases separated the two germline ends. Germline-derived CDR1 and CDR2 are LNHNV and YYDKDF (reference sequence). Methods used by the authors: Nucleated cell number was recorded as an estimate derived from reference gene primer amplification. The method was immunoSEQ multiplex PCR; TCRdb's version includes in-frame clones alone and lacks a portion of them. For V, J and clone size, that table is used; D and trimming come from the DNA. The sample records some 490,000 clones, 88% being singletons. Cohorts were based on clinical histories the participants reported. Recovery meant two consecutive negative NP/OP PCR tests, professional clearance, or resolved symptoms.

Sample: PBMCs or T cells enriched from blood (not recorded which). The receptor comes from an older woman who had recovered from COVID-19. This rearrangement joins TRBV15 to TRBJ1-6; D remains unclear. The CDR3 region has the DNA TGTGCCACCAGCAGAGATGAATTATACACCTCACCCCTCCACTTT. This encodes CATSRDELYTSPLHF.